These 19 T cell receptor beta chains came from one sample sequenced in a study of Ad26.COV2.S vaccination and SARS-CoV-2 variants. Some clones are missing from TCRdb's copy, which holds only in-frame ones; the method was immunoSEQ multiplex PCR. The table lists around 400,000 clones, 83% of them singletons. This sample's treatment: roughly 19 received Ad26.COV2.S at low or high dose, single or two shots; roughly five received placebo; per-sample allocation not given. The samples date from day 63 after the first vaccine or placebo injection. The specimen comprised peripheral blood, sampled in a trial of Ad26.COV2.S vaccine versus placebo. Source of these receptors: a person aged 18-65 years who received the Ad26.COV2.S COVID-19 vaccine or a placebo.

The gene calls are TRBV7-6 and TRBJ2-1; perhaps D is TRBD1 or TRBD2 (5 bases each). This CDR3 contains 14 residues. Trimming took 5 bases from V and 7 from J, leaving 15 bases between them. Germline V gene lookup returns CDR1 SGHVS and CDR2 FNYEAQ. As DNA, the CDR3 is TGTGCCAGCAGCCTTGCTATGGGGGTTAATGAGCAGTTCTTC. Amino acids: CASSLAMGVNEQFF.

With respect to this clone: Other nucleotide sequences in the sample specify the same CDR3. The rearrangement links TRBV5-1 to TRBJ2-3, with D uncertain. Between the trimmed V and J ends, which lost 0 bases and 1 base, there was a span of 3 bases. The CDR3 spans 13 residues. Looked up from germline, CDR1 is SGHRS and CDR2 is YFSETQ. The CDR3 sequence is CASSLVGTDTQYF. In DNA, the CDR3 is TGCGCCAGCAGCTTGGTGGGCACAGATACGCAGTATTTT.

The J gene is TRBJ2-1, the V gene TRBV5-1; 14 bases align to TRBD2. There are 15 residues in the CDR3. Germline assignment: CDR1 SGHRS and CDR2 YFSETQ. The junction had 2 bases not matched to a gene; V was cut back by 4 bases and J by 5 bases. The DNA of the CDR3 is TGCGCCAGCAGCAGGGGACTAGCGGGGGACAATGAGCAGTTCTTC. Protein product: CASSRGLAGDNEQFF.

Concerning this clone: The same CDR3 arises from other DNA sequences in this sample as well. This chain connects TRBV7-9 to TRBJ1-2, with D hard to call. V was cut by 5 bases and J by 8 bases, with 12 bases left in between. The CDR3 contains 12 residues. CDR1 is SEHNR, CDR2 FQNEAQ, per germline (reference sequence). In DNA form, the CDR3 reads TGTGCCAGCAGCCCCAGAGGGTACGGCTACACCTTC. Its protein is CASSPRGYGYTF.

The gene calls are TRBV7-9 and TRBJ2-1; D is unresolved. The CDR3 sequence is 15 residues long. V was cut by 5 bases and J by 2 bases, with 13 bases left in between. The germline gives CDR1 SEHNR, CDR2 FQNEAQ (reference sequence). CDR3: CASSLTARPYNEQFF. CDR3 nucleotide sequence: TGTGCCAGCAGCCTGACGGCGAGACCCTACAATGAGCAGTTCTTC. The full variable domain, with the rest looked up from reference TRBV7-9 and TRBJ2-1, is DTGVSQNPRHKITKRGQNVTFRCDPISEHNRLYWYRQTLGQGPEFLTYFQNEAQLEKSRLLSDRFSAERPKGSFSTLEIQRTEQGDSAMYLCASSLTARPYNEQFFGPGTRLTVL.

This clone has just a few counts. The V call is TRBV29-1, the J call TRBJ1-2; 7 bases agree with TRBD1. Germline CDR1 is SQVTM and CDR2 is ANQGSEA. Trimming removed 6 bases from V and 8 bases from J; junction bases left unmatched: 12. This CDR3 has 13 residues. CDR3 DNA sequence: TGCAGCGTAAGCTCCGGGACAGCAAAGGGCTACACCTTC. Translating it yields CSVSSGTAKGYTF. Based on the CDR3 plus reference TRBV29-1 and TRBJ1-2, the full variable domain is SAVISQKPSRDICQRGTSLTIQCQVDSQVTMMFWYRQQPGQSLTLIATANQGSEATYESGFVIDKFPISRPNLTFSTLTVSNMSPEDSSIYLCSVSSGTAKGYTFGSGTRLTVV.

The gene calls are TRBV6-5 and TRBJ1-1; 8 nucleotides line up with TRBD1. The V gene end was trimmed by 7 bases and the J gene end by 7 bases; junction bases not matched to a gene: 8. Germline values: CDR1 MNHEY, CDR2 SVGAGI. The CDR3 totals 13 residues. The CDR3 DNA sequence: TGTGCCAGCAACCGGGACAGGACGGATGAAGCTTTCTTT. It specifies CASNRDRTDEAFF.

V usage is TRBV7-8 and J usage is TRBJ2-3, with no clear D. The CDR3 has 13 amino acids. V dropped 5 bases and J dropped 3 bases, with 9 bases sitting between them. Per germline, CDR1 SGHVS and CDR2 FQNEAQ. The CDR3 nucleotides read TGTGCCAGCAGCCGTCTGACTACAGATACGCAGTATTTT. This sequence encodes CASSRLTTDTQYF.

The V call is TRBV9, the J call TRBJ2-3; 9 nucleotides agree with TRBD2. CDR3 length: 15 residues. The germline V gene encodes CDR1 SGDLS and CDR2 YYNGEE. Trimming took 2 bases from V and 4 from J; bases not matched to a gene: 5. CDR3 sequence (DNA): TGTGCCAGCAGCGTTAGCGGGGGCCACCCAGATACGCAGTATTTT. It codes for CASSVSGGHPDTQYF. The full variable domain, with the rest looked up from reference TRBV9 and TRBJ2-3, is DSGVTQTPKHLITATGQRVTLRCSPRSGDLSVYWYQQSLDQGLQFLIQYYNGEERAKGNILERFSAQQFPDLHSELNLSSLELGDSALYFCASSVSGGHPDTQYFGPGTRLTVL.

The chain links TRBV5-6 to TRBJ2-5, with 10 bases fitting TRBD1. Germline-derived CDR1 and CDR2 are SGHDT and YYEEEE. CDR3 length: 16 amino acids. Germline trimming cut 0 bases from V and 5 bases from J; bases unmatched to any gene: 7. The CDR3 is CASSLAQGQGKETQYF. The CDR3 DNA sequence: TGTGCCAGCAGCTTGGCCCAGGGACAGGGGAAGGAGACCCAGTACTTC.

This clone was seen more than once but under ten times. This chain uses TRBV9 with TRBJ1-6; D is ambiguous. The CDR3 contains 15 residues. V gave up 0 bases and J gave up 8 bases, with 12 bases separating them. In germline, CDR1 is SGDLS, CDR2 YYNGEE. The CDR3, as DNA: TGTGCCAGCAGCGTAGAGGGCCTCGGGGATTCACCCCTCCACTTT. Translation: CASSVEGLGDSPLHF.

The chain carries TRBV5-1 and TRBJ2-7; D not resolved. The germline V gene has CDR1 SGHRS and CDR2 YFSETQ. V was shortened by 0 bases and J by 6 bases, with 13 bases between the two germline ends. The CDR3 sequence is 14 residues long. The CDR3 sequence is CASSLDGRGSEQYF. CDR3 nucleotides: TGCGCCAGCAGCTTGGATGGTAGAGGTTCCGAGCAGTACTTC.

The V call is TRBV18, the J call TRBJ1-1; D is possibly TRBD1 (6 bases). The CDR3 loop spans 14 amino acids. Germline CDR1 reads KGHSH; CDR2 reads LQKENI. Trimming removed 3 bases from V and 6 bases from J, with 14 bases in between. CDR3 sequence reads: CASSPITQGSEAFF. The CDR3 region has the DNA TGTGCCAGCTCACCGATAACACAGGGCTCTGAAGCTTTCTTT.

This clone appeared a few times. The chain links TRBV7-2 to TRBJ1-2, with 9 bases aligning to TRBD1. The CDR3 has 14 residues. Germline CDR1 reads SGHTA; CDR2 reads FQGNSA. V lost 4 bases, J lost 4 bases, and 4 bases stayed unmatched. The CDR3 DNA reads TGTGCCAGCAGCTCGGACAGGGGCCTCTATGGCTACACCTTC. Translating gives CASSSDRGLYGYTF. The full variable domain, in which reference TRBV7-2 and TRBJ1-2 provide the parts outside the CDR3, is GAGVSQSPSNKVTEKGKDVELRCDPISGHTALYWYRQSLGQGLEFLIYFQGNSAPDKSGLPSDRFSAERTGGSVSTLTIQRTQQEDSAVYLCASSSDRGLYGYTFGSGTRLTVV.

This chain connects TRBV13 to TRBJ1-4, with D possibly matching TRBD1 (5 bases). The V end was cut by 0 bases, the J end by 4 bases, with 15 bases between. Germline V gene lookup returns CDR1 PRHDT and CDR2 FYEKMQ (reference sequence). This CDR3 has 17 residues. The CDR3 loop is CASSLGGRGIGNEKLFF. The CDR3 bases are TGTGCCAGCAGCTTAGGGGGGAGGGGAATCGGTAATGAAAAACTGTTTTTT.

The chain combines TRBV7-2 with TRBJ2-1, with 13 bases that match TRBD2. Unmatched junction bases numbered 7, after V lost 3 bases and J lost 2 bases. The CDR3 spans 18 residues. Germline CDR1 and CDR2: SGHTA and FQGNSA. The CDR3 coding sequence is TGTGCCAGCAGCTTTCTCGGGACTAGCGGGGCTACCTACAATGAGCAGTTCTTC. Encoded protein: CASSFLGTSGATYNEQFF.

The genes are TRBV7-3 and TRBJ2-7; maybe TRBD1 (5 bases). V was pared by 4 bases and J by 5 bases, with 12 bases between. The CDR3 spans 13 residues. Germline V CDR1 and CDR2: SGHTA, FQGTGA. As DNA, the CDR3 is TGTGCCAGCAGCTCAAGGGTGGGGCACGAGCAGTACTTC. Residues: CASSSRVGHEQYF.

This chain uses TRBV6-1 with TRBJ2-7; no clear D gene. Trimming pared 2 bases from V and 4 bases from J, leaving 6 bases between. Germline V lookup: CDR1 MNHNS, CDR2 SASEGT. The CDR3 is 12 amino acids. DNA of the CDR3: TGTGCCAGCAGTGAATCAAATTACGAGCAGTACTTC. This codes for CASSESNYEQYF.

This clone was observed many times. This rearrangement joins TRBV7-9 to TRBJ1-6, with D uncertain. Germline-derived CDR1 and CDR2 are SEHNR and FQNEAQ (reference sequence). Trimming took 5 bases from V and 11 from J, leaving 13 bases between them. This CDR3 has 13 residues. The CDR3 is CASSLTPGTPLHF. CDR3 in DNA: TGTGCCAGCAGCCTAACCCCGGGGACACCCCTCCACTTT.